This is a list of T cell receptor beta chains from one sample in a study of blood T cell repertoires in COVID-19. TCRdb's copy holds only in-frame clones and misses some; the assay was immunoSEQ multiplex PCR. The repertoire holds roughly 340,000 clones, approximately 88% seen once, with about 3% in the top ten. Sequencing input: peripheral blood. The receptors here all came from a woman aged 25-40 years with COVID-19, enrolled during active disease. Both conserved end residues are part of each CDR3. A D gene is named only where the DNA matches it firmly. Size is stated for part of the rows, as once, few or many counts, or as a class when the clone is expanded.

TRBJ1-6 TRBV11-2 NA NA TGTGCCAGCAGCCAACGGACCGGGGATTCACCCCTCCACTTT CASSQRTGDSPLHF
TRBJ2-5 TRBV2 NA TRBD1 TGTGCCAGCAGTAAGGACAGGGGGCGCGAGACCCAGTACTTC CASSKDRGRETQYF
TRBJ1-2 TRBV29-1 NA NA TGCAGCGTGGGTACAGGGAATTATCGCCCCTATGGCTACACCTTC CSVGTGNYRPYGYTF
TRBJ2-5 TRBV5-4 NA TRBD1 TGTGCCAGCAGCGCAAGCAGGGGGCAAGAGACCCAGTACTTC CASSASRGQETQYF
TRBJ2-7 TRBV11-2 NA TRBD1 TGTGCCAGCAGCTTAGGGACAGGGGCCTCCTACGAGCAGTACTTC CASSLGTGASYEQYF
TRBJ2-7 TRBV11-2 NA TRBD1 TGTGCCAGCAGCTCCATCACGGGACAGGGGTCCTACGAGCAGTACTTC CASSSITGQGSYEQYF
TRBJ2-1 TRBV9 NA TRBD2 TGTGCCAGCAGCGTAGATGGGACTAGCGTCTACAATGAGCAGTTCTTC CASSVDGTSVYNEQFF
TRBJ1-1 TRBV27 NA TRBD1 TGTGCCAGCAGTAAGATGACAGGGGAACGGAACACTGAAGCTTTCTTT CASSKMTGERNTEAFF
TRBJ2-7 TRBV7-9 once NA TGTGCCAGCGGGCTGGGTGGCGAGCAGTACTTC CASGLGGEQYF
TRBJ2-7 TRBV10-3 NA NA TGTGCCGGCGGCGACCGATTCTCCTACGAGCAGTACTTC CAGGDRFSYEQYF
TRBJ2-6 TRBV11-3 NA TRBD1 TGTGCCAGCGCAGGGGGCGCGAAAGGGGCCAACGTCCTGACTTTC CASAGGAKGANVLTF